This entry lists 29 T cell receptor beta chains sequenced from one sample in a study of cytomegalovirus exposure and HLA in healthy donors. PCR employed 60 Vbeta and 13 Jbeta primers. Method: immunoSEQ multiplex PCR; TCRdb's copy keeps in-frame clones and lacks some. The sample consists of some 150,000 clones, about 80% of them appearing once. Sequencing was carried out using PBMCs. All receptors come from a woman between 35 and 50 years old in good health and CMV-seronegative.

The V gene is TRBV4-1, the J gene TRBJ2-4, with 11 bases lining up with TRBD2. CDR1 is MGHRA, CDR2 YSYEKL, per germline. The CDR3 is 16 amino acids. Trimming at V came to 4 bases and at J to 12 bases, leaving 14 bases not matched to a gene. The DNA for the CDR3 is TGCGCCAGCAGCCTTGATTTAGCGGGAGGGCTAGGCGGTCAGTACTTC. Its translation is CASSLDLAGGLGGQYF.

CDR3 loop: CATSSRGLGTDTQYF. DNA for the CDR3: TGTGCCACCAGCAGCAGGGGTTTGGGAACAGATACGCAGTATTTT. This chain joins TRBV15 and TRBJ2-3; possibly TRBD1 for D (6 bases). Per the germline V gene, CDR1 is LNHNV and CDR2 is YYDKDF (reference sequence). Trimming stripped 3 bases from V and 3 bases from J, with 13 bases between. The CDR3 length is 15 residues.

The rearrangement uses TRBV7-6 and TRBJ2-7; 10 positions agree with TRBD1. This CDR3 is built from 14 residues. Germline values: CDR1 SGHVS, CDR2 FNYEAQ. Trimming cost V 1 base and J 5 bases; bases outside gene matches: 2. The CDR3 DNA reads as TGTGCCAGCAGCTTAGGTGGGACAGGGGACGAGCAGTACTTC. Residues: CASSLGGTGDEQYF.

The rearrangement uses TRBV9 and TRBJ2-1; D unresolved. The CDR3 covers 15 residues. Trimming removed 4 bases from V and 3 bases from J, with 14 bases in between. Germline CDR1 SGDLS, CDR2 YYNGEE. The CDR3 nucleotides read TGTGCCAGCAGCCCCCATCTAGAAAACTACAATGAGCAGTTCTTC. Residues: CASSPHLENYNEQFF.

The chain couples TRBV28 to TRBJ1-5; 8 bases agree with TRBD1. The CDR3 is made up of 14 amino acids. Germline CDR1 and CDR2: MDHEN and SYDVKM. V lost 6 bases to trimming and J lost 6 bases; unmatched junction nucleotides: 7. The CDR3 here is CASSGQGLSQPQHF. In DNA form, the CDR3 reads TGTGCCAGCAGCGGACAGGGATTATCTCAGCCCCAGCATTTT.

V is TRBV19 and J is TRBJ2-7, with TRBD1 identical over 7 bases. The CDR3 extends over 13 amino acids. Germline loops: CDR1 LNHDA, CDR2 SQIVND (reference sequence). V lost 5 bases and J lost 4; bases outside the gene matches: 5. The CDR3 nucleotides read TGTGCCAGTAGTCCACAGGGGCTGTACGAGCAGTACTTC. It specifies CASSPQGLYEQYF.

The chain links TRBV6-5 to TRBJ1-1; 7 bases line up with TRBD1. Per germline, CDR1 MNHEY and CDR2 SVGAGI. The CDR3 is 15 amino acids. Trimming took 6 bases from V and 5 from J; bases not matched to a gene: 12. The CDR3: CASSARQGQGTEAFF. Written as DNA, the CDR3 is TGTGCCAGCAGCGCCCGACAGGGCCAGGGGACTGAAGCTTTCTTT.

The CDR3 DNA reads as TGCGCCAGCAGTGAGCTAACAGGGGGCGCCTTCTATGGCTACACCTTC. Residues: CASSELTGGAFYGYTF. This chain uses TRBV10-2 with TRBJ1-2, with 9 positions matching TRBD1. Per the germline V gene, CDR1 is WSHSY and CDR2 is SAAADI. The CDR3 is 16 amino acids. The trim removed 2 bases at V and 4 bases at J, leaving 8 bases unmatched.

The chain joins TRBV15 to TRBJ2-1; weak D call: TRBD1 (6 bases). This CDR3 has 16 amino acids. Germline V gene lookup returns CDR1 LNHNV and CDR2 YYDKDF (reference sequence). The germline V and J ends were trimmed by 4 bases and 1 base, with 14 bases remaining between them. CDR3 loop: CATSIRTDLSYNEQFF. The CDR3 DNA follows: TGTGCCACCAGCATAAGGACAGACCTTTCCTACAATGAGCAGTTCTTC.

This chain uses TRBV10-2 with TRBJ2-2, with TRBD2 matching over 11 bases. Germline lookup yields CDR1 WSHSY and CDR2 SAAADI. Germline trimming cut 6 bases from V and 1 base from J; bases unmatched to any gene: 7. This CDR3 is built from 17 residues. DNA of the CDR3: TGCGCCAGCAGAAACCTAGCGGGAGGAGGGAACACCGGGGAGCTGTTTTTT. Protein: CASRNLAGGGNTGELFF.

V and J are TRBV28 and TRBJ2-7, with 9 bases that match TRBD1. Germline CDR1 and CDR2: MDHEN and SYDVKM. V dropped 4 bases and J dropped 6; count of bases not matched to a gene: 7. CDR3 length: 14 amino acids. The CDR3 sequence is CASSSTGTGSEQYF. The DNA for the CDR3 is TGTGCCAGCAGTTCCACCGGGACAGGGAGCGAGCAGTACTTC.

CDR3 in amino acids: CASSLDMGQGYEQYF. CDR3 sequence (DNA): TGTGCCAGCAGCTTAGATATGGGACAGGGCTACGAGCAGTACTTC. V and J are TRBV11-2 and TRBJ2-7, with 9 bases that match TRBD1. CDR3 length equals 15 residues. Per the germline V gene, CDR1 is SGHAT and CDR2 is FQNNGV. V was clipped by 0 bases and J by 3 bases; unmatched bases: 3.

The V call is TRBV25-1, the J call TRBJ1-1; D perhaps matches TRBD1 (5 bases). Trimming shortened V by 1 base and J by 1 base, and 13 bases separated the two germline ends. The germline gives CDR1 MGHDK, CDR2 SYGVNS. CDR3 size: 16 residues. CDR3 in amino acids: CASSEFGGRKNTEAFF. The CDR3 region has the DNA TGTGCCAGCAGTGAATTTGGGGGGAGGAAGAACACTGAAGCTTTCTTT.

The rearrangement joins TRBV5-6 to TRBJ2-1; maybe TRBD2 (6 bases). Between the trimmed V and J ends, which lost 1 base and 7 bases, there was a span of 21 bases. The CDR3 totals 17 residues. In germline, CDR1 is SGHDT, CDR2 YYEEEE. CDR3 in amino acids: CASSLRRGLLGMNEQFF. CDR3 DNA: TGTGCCAGCAGCTTGAGGAGGGGCCTCCTCGGGATGAATGAGCAGTTCTTC.

The chain joins TRBV4-2 to TRBJ2-7; TRBD2 matches 12 bases. V shed 2 bases and J 5 bases; nucleotides not matched to a gene: 4. Germline CDR1 reads LGHNA; CDR2 reads YNFKEQ. The CDR3 runs to 15 residues. The CDR3 is CASSQLAGGPHEQYF. DNA of the CDR3: TGTGCCAGCAGCCAACTAGCGGGAGGGCCCCACGAGCAGTACTTC.

This sequence joins TRBV29-1 and TRBJ2-1; D unclear. CDR3 length equals 14 residues. Trimming left V 4 bases short and J 3 bases short, with 13 bases between. Germline V lookup: CDR1 SQVTM, CDR2 ANQGSEA. Here the CDR3 reads CSVVYPRSYNEQFF. The CDR3 DNA sequence: TGCAGCGTTGTATATCCCCGGAGCTACAATGAGCAGTTCTTC.

The rearrangement uses TRBV7-4 and TRBJ1-5; D remains unclear. The CDR3 runs 12 residues. V shed 5 bases and J shed 6 bases, with 8 bases lying between them. CDR1 is SGHVT, CDR2 SQSDAQ, per germline. In nucleotides, the CDR3 is TGTGCCAGCAGCCTGGGAGGTCAGCCCCAGCATTTT. This gives the protein CASSLGGQPQHF.

The gene calls are TRBV4-2 and TRBJ2-5; D is possibly TRBD2 (5 bases). Germline loops: CDR1 LGHNA, CDR2 YNFKEQ. V was shortened by 3 bases and J by 2 bases, with 16 bases between the two germline ends. The CDR3 runs to 16 residues. The CDR3 coding sequence is TGTGCCAGCAGCCATCTCAATGGCACGGGGCAAGAGACCCAGTACTTC. It is translated as CASSHLNGTGQETQYF.

With regard to this clone: This CDR3 is also generated by other DNA sequences in the sample. This CDR3 reads CASSLEADTEAFF. CDR3 nucleotides: TGCGCCAGCAGCTTGGAGGCGGATACTGAAGCTTTCTTT. This chain uses TRBV5-1 with TRBJ1-1; no clear D. With 0 bases removed from V and 5 bases from J, the gap between germline ends came to 8 bases. The CDR3 consists of 13 residues. Germline CDR1 SGHRS, CDR2 YFSETQ.

The rearrangement joins TRBV18 to TRBJ1-5, with 7 bases fitting TRBD1. The germline V gene has CDR1 KGHSH and CDR2 LQKENI. The ends lost 6 bases at V and 5 bases at J; junction bases unmatched: 7. The CDR3 runs to 14 residues. DNA of the CDR3: TGTGCCAGCTCGCGACAGGGCCTAGATCAGCCCCAGCATTTT. Translation gives CASSRQGLDQPQHF.

The rearrangement uses TRBV7-9 and TRBJ2-7, with D perhaps matching TRBD1 (5 bases). V was shortened by 5 bases and J by 4 bases, with 21 bases between the two germline ends. Germline CDR1 is SEHNR and CDR2 is FQNEAQ (reference sequence). CDR3 length: 16 amino acids. Here the CDR3 reads CASSPIKDSAAYEQYF. In nucleotides, the CDR3 is TGTGCCAGCAGCCCGATAAAAGACAGTGCCGCGTACGAGCAGTACTTC.

The chain has TRBV4-1 and TRBJ1-3; 7 bases are shared with TRBD1. The germline V gene has CDR1 MGHRA and CDR2 YSYEKL. Trimming cost V 3 bases and J 3 bases; bases outside gene matches: 5. There are 15 residues in the CDR3. CDR3 bases: TGCGCCAGCAGCCACATAACAGGGGTTGGAAACACCATATATTTT. Translation: CASSHITGVGNTIYF.

CDR3 in amino acids: CATRNSYEQYF. CDR3 DNA sequence: TGTGCCACCCGCAACAGCTACGAGCAGTACTTC. The chain recombines TRBV19 with TRBJ2-7; D is unresolved. Trimming removed 10 bases from V and 3 bases from J, with 10 bases in between. Germline CDR1 is LNHDA and CDR2 is SQIVND (reference sequence). The CDR3 runs to 11 residues.

The chain carries TRBV6-5 and TRBJ1-2; TRBD1 might be the D (6 bases). Germline assignment: CDR1 MNHEY and CDR2 SVGAGI. The V end was cut by 3 bases, the J end by 3 bases, with 11 bases between. The CDR3 extends over 14 amino acids. The CDR3 spells CASSYRQGHYGYTF. In DNA form, the CDR3 reads TGTGCCAGCAGTTATCGGCAGGGGCACTATGGCTACACCTTC.

The genes are TRBV5-3 and TRBJ1-2, with D hard to call. TRBV5-3 is recorded as an ORF, its role being uncertain. This CDR3 comprises 13 residues. V lost 1 base, J lost 7 bases, and 11 bases lay in between. CDR3 bases: TGTGCCAGAAGCTTGTCTGTCACTAGTGGCTACACCTTC. It codes for CARSLSVTSGYTF.

The rearrangement joins TRBV5-4 to TRBJ2-2, with D perhaps TRBD1 (5 bases). The V gene lost 2 bases and the J gene lost 9 bases, with 11 bases spanning the gap. This CDR3 region has 13 residues. CDR1 and CDR2 from the germline V gene are SGHNT and YYREEE (reference sequence). CDR3 sequence (DNA): TGTGCCAGCAGCTTTGAACAGGTCCGGGAGCTGTTTTTT. This codes for CASSFEQVRELFF.

This chain uses TRBV14 with TRBJ1-4; D gene ambiguous. Trimming took 4 bases from V and 6 from J, leaving 15 bases between them. The V gene's germline CDR1 is SGHDN and CDR2 FVKESK. The CDR3 length is 15 residues. In DNA, the CDR3 is TGTGCCAGCAGCCTCGCGGGGAGGGTAGATGAAAAACTGTTTTTT. Translation: CASSLAGRVDEKLFF.

This clone was seen a few times. The chain combines TRBV6-5 with TRBJ2-1; TRBD2 matches 12 bases. Losses at the gene ends were 6 bases for V and 5 bases for J; bases not matched to a gene: 5. Germline loops: CDR1 MNHEY, CDR2 SVGAGI. This CDR3 comprises 15 residues. The CDR3 here is CASSRGLAGNNEQFF. Here the CDR3 DNA reads TGTGCCAGCAGCCGCGGACTAGCGGGAAACAATGAGCAGTTCTTC.

On this clone: The germline gene is not matched at one end of the junction; a read error may be the cause. This sequence joins TRBV7-9 and TRBJ2-1; D is perhaps TRBD1 (5 bases). This CDR3 has 16 residues. CDR1 SEHNR and CDR2 FQNEAQ come from the germline V gene (reference sequence). The CDR3: CSSSSKGPSRIREQFF. CDR3 nucleotides: TGTTCCAGCAGCTCTAAGGGGCCTTCAAGGATTAGGGAGCAGTTCTTC.